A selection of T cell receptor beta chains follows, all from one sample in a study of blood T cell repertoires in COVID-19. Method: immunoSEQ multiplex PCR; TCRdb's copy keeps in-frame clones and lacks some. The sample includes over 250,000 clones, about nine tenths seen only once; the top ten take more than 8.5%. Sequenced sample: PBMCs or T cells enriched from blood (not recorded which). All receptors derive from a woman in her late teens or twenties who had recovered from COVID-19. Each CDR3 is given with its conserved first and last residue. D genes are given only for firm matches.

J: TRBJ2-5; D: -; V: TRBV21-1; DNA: TGTGCCAGCAGTAAACCACGGGACTCCGAGTACCAAGAGACCCAGTACTTC; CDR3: CASSKPRDSEYQETQYF
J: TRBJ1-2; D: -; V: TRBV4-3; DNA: TGCGCCAGCAGCCAAGAAGGGGACACAAATTTCTATGGCTACACCTTC; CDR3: CASSQEGDTNFYGYTF
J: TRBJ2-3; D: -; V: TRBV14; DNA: TGTGCCAGCAGTCGCGCCTACACAGATACGCAGTATTTT; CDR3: CASSRAYTDTQYF
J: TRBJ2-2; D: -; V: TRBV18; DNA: TGTGCCAGCTCGCTCAGGTTACTCGGGGAGCTGTTTTTT; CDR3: CASSLRLLGELFF
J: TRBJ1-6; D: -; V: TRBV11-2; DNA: TGTGCCAGCAGCTCCCGGGGGGATTCACCCCTCCACTTT; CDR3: CASSSRGDSPLHF
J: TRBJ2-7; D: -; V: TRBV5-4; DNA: TGTGCCAGCAGCTTGGAGGGTAGCAGGGGCACTTACGAGCAGTACTTC; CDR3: CASSLEGSRGTYEQYF
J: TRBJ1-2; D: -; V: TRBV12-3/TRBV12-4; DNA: TGTGCCAGCACCCCTAATCGGGGCTACACCTTC; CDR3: CASTPNRGYTF
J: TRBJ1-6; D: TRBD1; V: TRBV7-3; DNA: TGTGCCAGCAGCTCGGGGACAGCCGGCTCACCCCTCCACTTT; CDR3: CASSSGTAGSPLHF
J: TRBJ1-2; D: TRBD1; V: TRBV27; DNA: TGTGCCAGCAGTCACAGGGGAGAAGGCTATGGCTACACCTTC; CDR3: CASSHRGEGYGYTF
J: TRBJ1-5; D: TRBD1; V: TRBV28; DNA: TGTGCCAGCAGTTTACAGACAGGGCGTCAGCCCCAGCATTTT; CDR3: CASSLQTGRQPQHF